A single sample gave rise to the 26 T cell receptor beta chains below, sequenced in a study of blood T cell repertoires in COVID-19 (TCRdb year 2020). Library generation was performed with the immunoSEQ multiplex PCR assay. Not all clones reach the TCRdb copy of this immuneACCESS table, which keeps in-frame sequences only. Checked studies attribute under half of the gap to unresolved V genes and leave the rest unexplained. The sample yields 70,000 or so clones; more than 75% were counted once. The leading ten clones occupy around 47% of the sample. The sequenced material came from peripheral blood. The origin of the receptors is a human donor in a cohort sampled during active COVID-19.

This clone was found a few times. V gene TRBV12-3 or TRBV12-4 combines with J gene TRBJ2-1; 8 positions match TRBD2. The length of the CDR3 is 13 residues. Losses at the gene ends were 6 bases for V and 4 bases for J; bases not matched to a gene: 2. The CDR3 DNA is TGTGCCAGCAGGAGCGGGGGATACAATGAGCAGTTCTTC. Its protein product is CASRSGGYNEQFF.

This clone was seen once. DNA for the CDR3: TGTGCCAGCAGCCCAACTTGGCAAGAGACCCAGTACTTC. Its translation: CASSPTWQETQYF. V gene TRBV3-1 (or the pseudogene TRBV3-2) combines with J gene TRBJ2-5; D is unresolved. Germline values: CDR1 LGHDT, CDR2 YNNKEL (reference sequence). This CDR3 has 13 residues. Trimming took off 4 bases at V and 2 bases at J, with 8 bases between the two ends.

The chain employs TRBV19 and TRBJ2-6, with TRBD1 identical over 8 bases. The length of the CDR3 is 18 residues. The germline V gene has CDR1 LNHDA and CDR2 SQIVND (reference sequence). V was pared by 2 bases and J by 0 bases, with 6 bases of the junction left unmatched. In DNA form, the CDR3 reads TGTGCCAGTAGTATACGGACAGGGAGACTCTCTGGGGCCAACGTCCTGACTTTC. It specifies CASSIRTGRLSGANVLTF.

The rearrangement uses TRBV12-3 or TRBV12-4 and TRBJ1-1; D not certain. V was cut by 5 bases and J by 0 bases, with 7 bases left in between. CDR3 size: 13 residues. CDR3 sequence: CASSGLMNTEAFF. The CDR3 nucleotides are TGTGCCAGCAGTGGACTGATGAACACTGAAGCTTTCTTT.

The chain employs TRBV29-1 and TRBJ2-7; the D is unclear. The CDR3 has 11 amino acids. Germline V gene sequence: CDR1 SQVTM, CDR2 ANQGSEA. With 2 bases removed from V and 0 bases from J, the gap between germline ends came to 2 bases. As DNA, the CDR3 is TGCAGCGTTGAACACTCCTACGAGCAGTACTTC. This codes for CSVEHSYEQYF.

The CDR3 reads CAWSTGTGNQPQHF. In DNA form, the CDR3 reads TGTGCCTGGAGTACCGGGACAGGGAATCAGCCCCAGCATTTT. The chain joins TRBV30 to TRBJ1-5; 9 bases match TRBD1. J lost 4 bases, V lost 2 bases, and 3 bases had no gene match. CDR1 GTSNPN and CDR2 SVGIG come from the germline V gene (reference sequence). The CDR3 covers 14 residues.

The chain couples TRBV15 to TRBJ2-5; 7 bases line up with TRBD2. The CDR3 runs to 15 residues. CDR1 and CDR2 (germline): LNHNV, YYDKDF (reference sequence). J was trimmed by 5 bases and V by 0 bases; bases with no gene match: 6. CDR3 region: CATSRDSGRRETQYF. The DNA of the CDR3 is TGTGCCACCAGCAGAGATAGCGGGCGTCGGGAGACCCAGTACTTC. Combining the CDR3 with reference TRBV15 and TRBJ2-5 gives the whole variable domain DAMVIQNPRYQVTQFGKPVTLSCSQTLNHNVMYWYQQKSSQAPKLLFHYYDKDFNNEADTPDNFQSRRPNTSFCFLDIRSPGLGDTAMYLCATSRDSGRRETQYFGPGTRLLVL.

The CDR3 reads CATCSAGKTQETQYF. The CDR3 DNA reads as TGTGCCACCTGTAGTGCGGGGAAGACCCAAGAGACCCAGTACTTC. V is TRBV28 and J is TRBJ2-5; TRBD2 is a possible D gene (6 bases). V lost 10 bases and J 1 base, leaving 19 bases between the germline ends. Germline assignment: CDR1 MDHEN and CDR2 SYDVKM. The CDR3 consists of 15 residues.

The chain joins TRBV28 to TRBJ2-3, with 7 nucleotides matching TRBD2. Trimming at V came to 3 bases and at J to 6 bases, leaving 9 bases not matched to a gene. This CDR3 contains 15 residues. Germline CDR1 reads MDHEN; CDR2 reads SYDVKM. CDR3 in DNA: TGTGCCAGCAGTTTGGCTAGCGGCCTCCGGGATACGCAGTATTTT. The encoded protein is CASSLASGLRDTQYF.

CDR3 in amino acids: CASSMRPGGAETQYF. DNA of the CDR3: TGTGCCAGTAGTATGAGGCCAGGGGGCGCGGAGACCCAGTACTTC. The genes are TRBV19 and TRBJ2-5; 8 nucleotides align to TRBD1. V shed 3 bases, J shed 5 bases, and the junction held 8 bases outside the gene matches. Germline V gene lookup returns CDR1 LNHDA and CDR2 SQIVND (reference sequence). The CDR3 spans 15 residues.

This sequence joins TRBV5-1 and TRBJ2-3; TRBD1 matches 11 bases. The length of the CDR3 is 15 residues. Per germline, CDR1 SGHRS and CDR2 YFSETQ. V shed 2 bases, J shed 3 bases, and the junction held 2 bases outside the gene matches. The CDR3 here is CASSFGTGGTDTQYF. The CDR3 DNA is TGCGCCAGCAGCTTCGGGACAGGGGGGACAGATACGCAGTATTTT.

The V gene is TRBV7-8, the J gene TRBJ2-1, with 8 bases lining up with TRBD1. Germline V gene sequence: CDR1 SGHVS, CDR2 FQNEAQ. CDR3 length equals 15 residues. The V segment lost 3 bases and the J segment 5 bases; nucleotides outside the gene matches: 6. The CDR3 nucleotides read TGTGCCAGCAGCTTGGACGGACAGGGCCACAATGAGCAGTTCTTC. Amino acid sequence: CASSLDGQGHNEQFF. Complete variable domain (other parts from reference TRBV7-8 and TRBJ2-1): GAGVSQSPRYKVAKRGQDVALRCDPISGHVSLFWYQQALGQGPEFLTYFQNEAQLDKSGLPSDRFFAERPEGSVSTLKIQRTQQEDSAVYLCASSLDGQGHNEQFFGPGTRLTVL.

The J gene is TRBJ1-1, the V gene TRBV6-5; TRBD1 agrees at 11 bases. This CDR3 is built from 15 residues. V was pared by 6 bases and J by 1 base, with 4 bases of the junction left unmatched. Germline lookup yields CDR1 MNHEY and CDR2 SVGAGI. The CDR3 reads CASSRTGGQNTEAFF. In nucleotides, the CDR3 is TGTGCCAGCAGCCGGACAGGGGGCCAGAACACTGAAGCTTTCTTT.

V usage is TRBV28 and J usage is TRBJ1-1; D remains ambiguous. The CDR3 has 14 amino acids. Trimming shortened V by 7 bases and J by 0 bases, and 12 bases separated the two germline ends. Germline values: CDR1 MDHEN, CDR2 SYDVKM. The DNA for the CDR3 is TGTGCCAGCAAAGTTTCGGGGATGAACACTGAAGCTTTCTTT. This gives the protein CASKVSGMNTEAFF.

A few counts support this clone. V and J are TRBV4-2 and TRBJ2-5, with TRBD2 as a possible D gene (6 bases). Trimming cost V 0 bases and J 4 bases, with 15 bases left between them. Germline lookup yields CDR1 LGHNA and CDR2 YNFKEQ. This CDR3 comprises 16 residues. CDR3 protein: CASSQDSVLGGETQYF. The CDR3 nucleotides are TGTGCCAGCAGCCAAGATTCTGTCTTGGGGGGAGAGACCCAGTACTTC.

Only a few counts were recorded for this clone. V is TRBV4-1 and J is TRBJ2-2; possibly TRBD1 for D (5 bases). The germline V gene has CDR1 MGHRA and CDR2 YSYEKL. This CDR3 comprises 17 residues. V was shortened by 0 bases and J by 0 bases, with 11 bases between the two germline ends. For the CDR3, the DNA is TGCGCCAGCAGCCAAGATTACCAGGGTGCGAACACCGGGGAGCTGTTTTTT. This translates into CASSQDYQGANTGELFF.

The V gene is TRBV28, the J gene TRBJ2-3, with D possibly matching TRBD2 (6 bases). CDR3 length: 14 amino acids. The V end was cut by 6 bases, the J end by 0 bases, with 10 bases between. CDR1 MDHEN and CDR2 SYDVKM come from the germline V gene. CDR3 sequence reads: CASSQSGSTDTQYF. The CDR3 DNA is TGTGCCAGCAGCCAGAGCGGGAGCACAGATACGCAGTATTTT.

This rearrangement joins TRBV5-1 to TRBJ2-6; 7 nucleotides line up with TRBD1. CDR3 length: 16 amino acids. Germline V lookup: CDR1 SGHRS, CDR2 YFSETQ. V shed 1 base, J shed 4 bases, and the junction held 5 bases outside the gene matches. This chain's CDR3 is CASSLFGQVGANVLTF. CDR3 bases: TGCGCCAGCAGCTTGTTCGGACAGGTCGGGGCCAACGTCCTGACTTTC.

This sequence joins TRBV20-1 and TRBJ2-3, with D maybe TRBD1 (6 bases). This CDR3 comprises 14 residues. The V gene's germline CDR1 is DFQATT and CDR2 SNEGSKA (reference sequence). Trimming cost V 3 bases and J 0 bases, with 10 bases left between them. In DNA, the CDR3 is TGCAGTGCTAGTGGGACATCTAGCACAGATACGCAGTATTTT. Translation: CSASGTSSTDTQYF.

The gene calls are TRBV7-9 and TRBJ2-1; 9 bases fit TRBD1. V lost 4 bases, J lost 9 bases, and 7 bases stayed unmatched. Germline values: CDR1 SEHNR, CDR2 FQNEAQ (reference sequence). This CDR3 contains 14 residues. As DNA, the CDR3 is TGTGCCAGCAGCTATTCTACAGGGGGCGGTGAGCAGTTCTTC. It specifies CASSYSTGGGEQFF. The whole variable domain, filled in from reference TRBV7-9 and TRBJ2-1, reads DTGVSQNPRHKITKRGQNVTFRCDPISEHNRLYWYRQTLGQGPEFLTYFQNEAQLEKSRLLSDRFSAERPKGSFSTLEIQRTEQGDSAMYLCASSYSTGGGEQFFGPGTRLTVL.

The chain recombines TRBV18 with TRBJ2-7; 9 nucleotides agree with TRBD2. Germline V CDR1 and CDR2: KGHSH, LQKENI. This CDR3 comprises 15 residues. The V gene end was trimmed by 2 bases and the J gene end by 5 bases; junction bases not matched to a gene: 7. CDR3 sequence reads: CASSPRLAVGDEQYF. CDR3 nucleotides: TGTGCCAGCTCACCAAGACTAGCGGTCGGAGACGAGCAGTACTTC.

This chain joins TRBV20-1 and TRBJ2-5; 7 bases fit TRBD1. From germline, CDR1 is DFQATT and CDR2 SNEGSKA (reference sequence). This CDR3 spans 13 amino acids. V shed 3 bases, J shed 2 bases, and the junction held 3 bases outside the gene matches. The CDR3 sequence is CSASTTGQETQYF. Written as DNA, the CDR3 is TGCAGTGCTAGTACGACAGGGCAAGAGACCCAGTACTTC.

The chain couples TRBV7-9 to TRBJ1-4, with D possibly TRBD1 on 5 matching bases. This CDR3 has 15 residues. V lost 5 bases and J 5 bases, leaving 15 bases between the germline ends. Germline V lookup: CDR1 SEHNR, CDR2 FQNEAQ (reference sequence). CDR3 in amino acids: CASSLNRGSNEKLFF. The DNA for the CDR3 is TGTGCCAGCAGCCTGAATCGGGGGAGCAATGAAAAACTGTTTTTT.

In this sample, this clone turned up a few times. CDR3 sequence (DNA): TGTGCCAGCAGTTCCTATCAGGGTAGCAATCAGCCCCAGCATTTT. Translation gives CASSSYQGSNQPQHF. V is TRBV28 and J is TRBJ1-5; a weak D match, TRBD1 (5 bases). The CDR3 loop spans 15 amino acids. The V end lost 4 bases, the J end lost 0 bases, and 10 bases lay between the germline ends. Per germline, CDR1 MDHEN and CDR2 SYDVKM.

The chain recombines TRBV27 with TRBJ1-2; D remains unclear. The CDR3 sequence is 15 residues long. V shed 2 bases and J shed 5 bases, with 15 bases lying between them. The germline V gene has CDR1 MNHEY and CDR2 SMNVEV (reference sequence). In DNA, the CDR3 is TGTGCCAGCAGTTTAGCTGGGGAGGTGCGGTATGGCTACACCTTC. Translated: CASSLAGEVRYGYTF.

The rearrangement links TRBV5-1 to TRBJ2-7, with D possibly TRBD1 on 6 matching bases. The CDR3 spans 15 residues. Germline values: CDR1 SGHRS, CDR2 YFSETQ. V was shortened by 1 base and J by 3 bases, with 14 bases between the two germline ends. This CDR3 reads CASSLLRQGIYEQYF. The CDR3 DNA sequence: TGCGCCAGCAGCTTGTTACGGCAGGGGATCTACGAGCAGTACTTC.